This note documents a single T cell receptor (beta chain) sequence. Its antigen remains unidentified. The CDR3 covers 16 residues. V was clipped by 5 bases and J by 4 bases, with 20 bases between them. Germline CDR1 reads SGHTA; CDR2 reads FQGTGA. Unique molecular identifiers were incorporated into the prepared TCRbeta library. One entry per CDR3 protein, called by TCRdb with MiXCR from the PCR reads. Of around 960,000 distinct CDR3 sequences detected, roughly 31% appear once; the ten largest clones hold over 25%. This specimen belongs to a study of T-cell reconstitution after alpha-beta-depleted transplantation in children. Whole-study results and caveats: Some patients owed their high day-60 TCRbeta diversity to surviving recipient T cells and thymic progenitors. In patients about two months after transplant, alpha-beta T cells reportedly arose from several hundred expanded graft clones. T-cell counts and diversity were attributed mostly to newly produced T cells one year after transplant.

The clonotype comes from a boy under two years old who had a stem cell transplant for SCID, so the T cells may come from the graft donor. The J gene is TRBJ1-2, the V gene TRBV7-3; possibly TRBD1 for D (5 bases). The material was PBMCs, mostly from graft donor cells, obtained 360 days after TCRalphabeta/CD19-depleted stem cell transplant. The CDR3 loop reads CASSPTSPPGIYGYTF. CDR3 nucleotide sequence: TGTGCCAGCAGCCCAACCAGCCCCCCAGGGATCTATGGCTACACCTTC.